One sample yielded the 2 T cell receptor beta chains listed below, sequenced in a study of tumor-infiltrating lymphocytes in primary liver carcinoma. Priming with a constant-region primer yielded TCR beta cDNA from 400 to 500 ng total RNA. Modified slightly, ARM-PCR produced TCR beta libraries over three nested multiplex PCR rounds. Two initial PCR rounds of about 11 cycles each paired TRBV1-TRBV30 forward primers with a C-beta reverse primer. In TCRdb, the multiplex PCR reads were re-called with MiXCR into one record per CDR3 protein. The repertoire holds 120,000 or so distinct CDR3 sequences, with about 68% as singletons. For each extraction, RNA and DNA were obtained together from around 18-30 mg of unsorted bulk tissue. The sample was liver tumor tissue from sampling region 1. Subset given: tumor region T1, superior pole. The origin of the receptors is a woman aged 60-70 years with primary liver carcinoma and hepatitis B virus infection.

In regard to this clonotype: The missing conserved phenylalanine or tryptophan at the end of this CDR3 makes a read error likely. The chain joins TRBV11-2 to TRBJ2-2; possible D gene TRBD2, 5 bases. This CDR3 contains 16 residues. Germline lookup yields CDR1 SGHAT and CDR2 FQNNGV. The CDR3 sequence is CANSLYVGEYPGELFL. CDR3 nucleotide sequence: TGTGCCAACAGCTTATACGTGGGAGAATACCCCGGGGAGCTGTTTCTT.

This clonotype was observed a few times. The chain couples TRBV6-1 to TRBJ1-1; D gene ambiguous. CDR1 MNHNS and CDR2 SASEGT come from the germline V gene. The V end lost 0 bases, the J end lost 1 base, and 6 bases lay between the germline ends. The length of the CDR3 is 14 residues. CDR3 amino acids: CASSEARRNTEAFF. The CDR3 DNA follows: TGTGCCAGCAGTGAAGCGCGGCGGAACACTGAAGCTTTCTTT.